The T cell receptor (beta chain) under discussion was sequenced for a study of T cell changes during pregnancy in multiple sclerosis. Germline assignment: CDR1 MRHNA and CDR2 SNTAGT. The germline V and J ends were trimmed by 2 bases and 2 bases, with 18 bases remaining between them. This CDR3 contains 18 residues. Profiled with immunoSEQ multiplex PCR; TCRdb holds only in-frame clones, not every one. The sample has 90,000 to 120,000 clones, 80% to 95% seen once. This clonotype was obtained from a female donor in good health, enrolled as a control in a pregnancy study. Specimen: peripheral blood, collected in the third trimester of pregnancy. The V and J genes are TRBV6-4 and TRBJ2-2, with D possibly TRBD2 on 6 matching bases. The CDR3 nucleotides read TGTGCCAGCAGTGACCCATCCCAGGCGCGGGACAACACCGGGGAGCTGTTTTTT. This sequence encodes CASSDPSQARDNTGELFF.